This TCR beta chain appears in the sequencing data of a study of T cell changes during pregnancy in multiple sclerosis. TCRdb's copy holds only in-frame clones and misses some; the assay was immunoSEQ multiplex PCR. This sample yields under 30,000 clones, of which around 89% are seen a single time; about 3% belongs to the top ten. Per the germline V gene, CDR1 is MDHEN and CDR2 is SYDVKM. The CDR3 has 13 amino acids. With 7 bases removed from V and 4 bases from J, the gap between germline ends came to 13 bases. The J gene is TRBJ1-2, the V gene TRBV28; tentatively, D is TRBD1 (5 bases). The source is a female donor in good health, enrolled as a control in a pregnancy study. The sequencing used CD4+ T cells from peripheral blood mononuclear cells, collected in the first trimester of pregnancy. CDR3 nucleotides: TGTGCCAGCACCCTCGGGGGGACCTATGGCTACACCTTC. This sequence encodes CASTLGGTYGYTF.